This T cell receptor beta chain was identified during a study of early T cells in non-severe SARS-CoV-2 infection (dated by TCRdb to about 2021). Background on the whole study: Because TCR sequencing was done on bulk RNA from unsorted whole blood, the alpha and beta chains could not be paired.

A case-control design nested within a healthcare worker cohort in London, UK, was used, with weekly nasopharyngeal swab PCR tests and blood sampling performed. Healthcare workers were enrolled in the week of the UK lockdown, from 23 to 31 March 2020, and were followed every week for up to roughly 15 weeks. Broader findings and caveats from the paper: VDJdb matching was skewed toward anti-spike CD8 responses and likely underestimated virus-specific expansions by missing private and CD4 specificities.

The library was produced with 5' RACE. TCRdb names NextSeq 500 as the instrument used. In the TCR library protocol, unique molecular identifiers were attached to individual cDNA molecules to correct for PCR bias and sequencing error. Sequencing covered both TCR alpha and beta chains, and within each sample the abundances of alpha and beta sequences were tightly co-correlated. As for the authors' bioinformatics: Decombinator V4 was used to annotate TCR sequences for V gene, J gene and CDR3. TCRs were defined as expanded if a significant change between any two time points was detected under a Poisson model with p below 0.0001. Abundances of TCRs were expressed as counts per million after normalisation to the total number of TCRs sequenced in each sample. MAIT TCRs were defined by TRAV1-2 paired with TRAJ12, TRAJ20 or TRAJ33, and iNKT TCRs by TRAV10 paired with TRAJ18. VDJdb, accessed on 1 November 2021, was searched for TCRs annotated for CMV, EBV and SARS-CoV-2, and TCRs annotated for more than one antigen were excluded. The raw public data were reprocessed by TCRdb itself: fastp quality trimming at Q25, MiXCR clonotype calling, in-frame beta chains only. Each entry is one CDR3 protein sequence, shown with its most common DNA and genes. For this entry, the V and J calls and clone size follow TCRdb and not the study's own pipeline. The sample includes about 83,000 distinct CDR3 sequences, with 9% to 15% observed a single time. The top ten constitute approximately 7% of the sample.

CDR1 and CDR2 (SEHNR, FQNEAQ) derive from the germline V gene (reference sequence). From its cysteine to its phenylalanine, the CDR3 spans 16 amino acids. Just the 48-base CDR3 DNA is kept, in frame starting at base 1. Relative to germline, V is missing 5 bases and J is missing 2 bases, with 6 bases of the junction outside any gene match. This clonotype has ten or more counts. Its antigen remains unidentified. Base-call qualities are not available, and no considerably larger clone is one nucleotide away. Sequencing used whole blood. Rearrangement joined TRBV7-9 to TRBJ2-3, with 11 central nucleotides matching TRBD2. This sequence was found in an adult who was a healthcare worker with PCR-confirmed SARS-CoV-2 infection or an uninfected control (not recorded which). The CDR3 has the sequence CASSPGTSGFTDTQYF. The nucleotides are TGTGCCAGCAGCCCCGGGACTAGCGGCTTCACAGATACGCAGTATTTT.